What follows is one T cell receptor beta chain and its context. Its specificity is unknown. The data originate from a study of T cells expressing NK-cell markers. Study-wide context: Each TCR beta repertoire originated in sorted T cells that were CD3+CD56+NKG2C+, CD3+CD56+NKG2C- or CD3+CD56-NKG2C+. Study-level findings and limits: Dominant NKG2C+ clonotypes made up roughly 1.0-7.0% of CD8+ T cells in roughly 6 donors. Clones of NKG2C+ T cells that had expanded were of unclear HCMV specificity.

The authors made TCR beta cDNA libraries by 5'RACE template switching. This switching added a universal primer site and UMIs. TCRdb reworked the 5' RACE reads into one entry per CDR3 protein, no DNA. Listed are around 180,000 distinct CDR3 sequences; 20% to 25% falls within the top ten. Looked up from germline, CDR1 is MNHEY and CDR2 is SVGEGT. The length of the CDR3 is 13 residues. This sequence originates from a man aged 18 to 70 in good health. Input material: blood T cells: a sorted CD56 or NKG2C T cell subset, CD4+ or CD8+ T cells, or bulk PBMC T cells (not recorded which). The V call is TRBV6-2 or TRBV6-3, the J call TRBJ2-7. This CDR3 reads CASRTSDSYEQYF.